The clone carrying this T cell receptor (beta chain) was found a few times. These data originate in a study of glioma-infiltrating T cells after dendritic cell vaccination. As for the study in general: Treatment, given 2003 to 2012, was autologous tumor lysate-pulsed dendritic cell vaccination. Patients received three intradermal dendritic cell vaccine injections at biweekly intervals.

The method was immunoSEQ multiplex PCR; TCRdb's version includes in-frame clones alone and lacks a portion of them. The repertoire has about 9,200 clones, roughly four fifths of them found once; the top ten carry over 40%. Germline V gene sequence: CDR1 LNHDA, CDR2 SQIVND (reference sequence). The CDR3 spans 16 residues. V gave up 3 bases and J gave up 5 bases, with 19 bases separating them. Stated time point: after dendritic cell vaccination, including at tumor progression/relapse. PBMC sampling occurred before vaccination, two weeks after the third dose, and at progression. This rearrangement joins TRBV19 to TRBJ2-5; D is perhaps TRBD1 (5 bases). This receptor was obtained from a human donor with glioblastoma. The specimen was blood, collected after dendritic cell vaccination. CDR3 DNA: TGTGCCAGTAGTATTTCCACGCAAGGGGCTCATGAGACCCAGTACTTC. Translating gives CASSISTQGAHETQYF.